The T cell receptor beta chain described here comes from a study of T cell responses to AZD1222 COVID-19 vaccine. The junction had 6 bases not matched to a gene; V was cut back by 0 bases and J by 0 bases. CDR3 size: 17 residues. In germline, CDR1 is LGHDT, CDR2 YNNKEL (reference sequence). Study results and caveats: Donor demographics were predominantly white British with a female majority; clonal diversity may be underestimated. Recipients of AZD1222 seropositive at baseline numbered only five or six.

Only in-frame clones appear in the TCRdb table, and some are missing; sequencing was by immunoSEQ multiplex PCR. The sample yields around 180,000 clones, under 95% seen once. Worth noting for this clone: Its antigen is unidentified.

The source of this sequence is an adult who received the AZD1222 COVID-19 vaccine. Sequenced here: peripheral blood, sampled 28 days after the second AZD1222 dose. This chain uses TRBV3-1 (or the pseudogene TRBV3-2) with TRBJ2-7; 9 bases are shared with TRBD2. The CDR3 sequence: CASSQDIAAGGSYEQYF. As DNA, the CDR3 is TGTGCCAGCAGCCAAGATATAGCAGCGGGAGGCTCCTACGAGCAGTACTTC.